This TCR beta chain was captured by sequencing in a study of beta chain features in type 1 diabetes. Across the whole study: All of the samples together had 95 million to 140 million sorted cells examined. Study outcomes and limitations: Patients with Type 1 diabetes showed moderately but significantly shorter TCRB CDR3s in all four CD4+ subsets.

Germline V gene sequence: CDR1 ENHRY, CDR2 SYGVKD. The CDR3 contains 12 residues. V lost 6 bases and J lost 4, with 10 bases in between. In this sample, this clone turned up once. Its antigen is not known. Expressed TCRB transcripts got sequenced, as all isolated RNA was reverse transcribed. The data were produced by immunoSEQ multiplex PCR, yet TCRdb's version contains in-frame clones alone and is incomplete. Here the sample spans around 56,000 clones, 52% being singletons. Purity above 95% was achieved in all sorted populations. V gene TRBV10-3 combines with J gene TRBJ2-7; perhaps TRBD2 as D (5 bases). The sequence was collected from a woman aged 40 to 50 with type 1 diabetes. Source material: Tregs from blood. The CDR3 sequence is CAISGRGYEQYF. DNA of the CDR3: TGTGCCATCAGCGGACGGGGTTACGAGCAGTACTTC.